This entry lists 9 T cell receptor beta chains sequenced from one sample in a study of post-analysis software for immune sequencing data. cDNA libraries of TCR beta carried unique molecular identifiers. One entry per CDR3 protein results from TCRdb running MiXCR on the PCR reads. The top ten clones hold about 11% of a sample with about 680,000 distinct CDR3 sequences, roughly three fifths of them seen once. The antigens these receptors bind are not known. Findings and limits, study-wide: With TRBV5-6, TRBV5-1 and TRBV20-1 included, about 5 TRBV segments were more frequent in patients than in controls.

Source material: blood. Source of these receptors: a girl aged 2 to 9 with multiple sclerosis.

This chain links TRBV20-1 with TRBJ2-1, with 8 bases fitting TRBD1. Germline V gene sequence: CDR1 DFQATT, CDR2 SNEGSKA (reference sequence). There are 13 residues in the CDR3. V lost 6 bases, J lost 9 bases, and 10 bases stayed unmatched. The CDR3 DNA sequence: TGCAGTGCCAAGGACAGGGTCGGAGGTGAGCAGTTCTTC. Encoded protein: CSAKDRVGGEQFF.

V and J are TRBV3-1 and TRBJ2-1; D uncertain. Looked up from germline, CDR1 is LGHDT and CDR2 is YNNKEL (reference sequence). V was cut by 5 bases and J by 5 bases, with 13 bases left in between. The CDR3 is 14 amino acids. This CDR3 is CASSYSSTNNEQFF. As DNA, the CDR3 is TGTGCCAGCAGCTACAGCTCCACTAACAATGAGCAGTTCTTC.

This chain joins TRBV4-1 and TRBJ1-5; maybe TRBD1 (5 bases). The V gene's germline CDR1 is MGHRA and CDR2 YSYEKL. The CDR3 has 18 amino acids. Trimming removed 0 bases from V and 1 base from J, with 16 bases in between. The CDR3 nucleotides are TGCGCCAGCAGCCAAGATCCAGGGCCGGGGGTGAGCAATCAGCCCCAGCATTTT. Amino acids: CASSQDPGPGVSNQPQHF.

This rearrangement joins TRBV5-1 to TRBJ2-4, with 7 bases fitting TRBD1. Germline-derived CDR1 and CDR2 are SGHRS and YFSETQ. V shed 7 bases and J 0 bases; nucleotides not matched to a gene: 10. This CDR3 has 16 amino acids. The CDR3 DNA follows: TGCGCCAGCTCAACCAATACAGGGGTAGCCAAAAACATTCAGTACTTC. Amino acid sequence: CASSTNTGVAKNIQYF.

This clonotype was observed a handful of times. The genes are TRBV7-6 and TRBJ2-5; D gene uncertain. The CDR3 sequence is 13 residues long. Looked up from germline, CDR1 is SGHVS and CDR2 is FNYEAQ. Trimming left V 1 base short and J 0 bases short, with 3 bases between. Written as DNA, the CDR3 is TGTGCCAGCAGCTTAGTGGACCAAGAGACCCAGTACTTC. Its translation is CASSLVDQETQYF.

The CDR3 DNA is TGTGCCAGCAGGGGGACAGGAGTTAGCACAGATACGCAGTATTTT. Amino acids: CASRGTGVSTDTQYF. The chain employs TRBV11-2 and TRBJ2-3; 8 bases agree with TRBD1. The J segment lost 0 bases and the V segment lost 6 bases, leaving 5 bases of the junction unmatched. Germline CDR1 SGHAT, CDR2 FQNNGV. The CDR3 extends over 15 amino acids.

With regard to this clonotype: The junction shows a germline mismatch at one end, possibly a read error. V is TRBV10-3 and J is TRBJ2-6; possibly TRBD1 or TRBD2 for D (5 bases each). This CDR3 region has 12 residues. CDR1 and CDR2 from the germline V gene are ENHRY and SYGVKD. The CDR3 coding sequence is TGTGCCACTGGGGCCGGGGCCAACGTCCGGACTTTC. It is translated as CATGAGANVRTF.

The chain is built from TRBV27 and TRBJ1-6; the match to TRBD1 covers 7 bases. J gave up 0 bases and V 9 bases, and 8 bases lay outside the gene matches. From germline, CDR1 is MNHEY and CDR2 SMNVEV (reference sequence). The CDR3 is 16 amino acids. The CDR3 DNA sequence: TGTGCCAGTCGGAGAGGGGACAGCTCCTATAATTCACCCCTCCACTTT. Translated, it gives CASRRGDSSYNSPLHF.

The J gene is TRBJ1-4, the V gene TRBV5-1; no firm D call. The CDR3 totals 13 residues. V was cut by 4 bases and J by 7 bases, with 11 bases left in between. CDR1 and CDR2 from the germline V gene are SGHRS and YFSETQ. CDR3 DNA: TGCGCCAGCAGCGTGCCTGAGGCTGAAAAACTGTTTTTT. Translated: CASSVPEAEKLFF. Filled out from reference TRBV5-1 and TRBJ1-4, the complete variable domain reads KAGVTQTPRYLIKTRGQQVTLSCSPISGHRSVSWYQQTPGQGLQFLFEYFSETQRNKGNFPGRFSGRQFSNSRSEMNVSTLELGDSALYLCASSVPEAEKLFFGSGTQLSVL.